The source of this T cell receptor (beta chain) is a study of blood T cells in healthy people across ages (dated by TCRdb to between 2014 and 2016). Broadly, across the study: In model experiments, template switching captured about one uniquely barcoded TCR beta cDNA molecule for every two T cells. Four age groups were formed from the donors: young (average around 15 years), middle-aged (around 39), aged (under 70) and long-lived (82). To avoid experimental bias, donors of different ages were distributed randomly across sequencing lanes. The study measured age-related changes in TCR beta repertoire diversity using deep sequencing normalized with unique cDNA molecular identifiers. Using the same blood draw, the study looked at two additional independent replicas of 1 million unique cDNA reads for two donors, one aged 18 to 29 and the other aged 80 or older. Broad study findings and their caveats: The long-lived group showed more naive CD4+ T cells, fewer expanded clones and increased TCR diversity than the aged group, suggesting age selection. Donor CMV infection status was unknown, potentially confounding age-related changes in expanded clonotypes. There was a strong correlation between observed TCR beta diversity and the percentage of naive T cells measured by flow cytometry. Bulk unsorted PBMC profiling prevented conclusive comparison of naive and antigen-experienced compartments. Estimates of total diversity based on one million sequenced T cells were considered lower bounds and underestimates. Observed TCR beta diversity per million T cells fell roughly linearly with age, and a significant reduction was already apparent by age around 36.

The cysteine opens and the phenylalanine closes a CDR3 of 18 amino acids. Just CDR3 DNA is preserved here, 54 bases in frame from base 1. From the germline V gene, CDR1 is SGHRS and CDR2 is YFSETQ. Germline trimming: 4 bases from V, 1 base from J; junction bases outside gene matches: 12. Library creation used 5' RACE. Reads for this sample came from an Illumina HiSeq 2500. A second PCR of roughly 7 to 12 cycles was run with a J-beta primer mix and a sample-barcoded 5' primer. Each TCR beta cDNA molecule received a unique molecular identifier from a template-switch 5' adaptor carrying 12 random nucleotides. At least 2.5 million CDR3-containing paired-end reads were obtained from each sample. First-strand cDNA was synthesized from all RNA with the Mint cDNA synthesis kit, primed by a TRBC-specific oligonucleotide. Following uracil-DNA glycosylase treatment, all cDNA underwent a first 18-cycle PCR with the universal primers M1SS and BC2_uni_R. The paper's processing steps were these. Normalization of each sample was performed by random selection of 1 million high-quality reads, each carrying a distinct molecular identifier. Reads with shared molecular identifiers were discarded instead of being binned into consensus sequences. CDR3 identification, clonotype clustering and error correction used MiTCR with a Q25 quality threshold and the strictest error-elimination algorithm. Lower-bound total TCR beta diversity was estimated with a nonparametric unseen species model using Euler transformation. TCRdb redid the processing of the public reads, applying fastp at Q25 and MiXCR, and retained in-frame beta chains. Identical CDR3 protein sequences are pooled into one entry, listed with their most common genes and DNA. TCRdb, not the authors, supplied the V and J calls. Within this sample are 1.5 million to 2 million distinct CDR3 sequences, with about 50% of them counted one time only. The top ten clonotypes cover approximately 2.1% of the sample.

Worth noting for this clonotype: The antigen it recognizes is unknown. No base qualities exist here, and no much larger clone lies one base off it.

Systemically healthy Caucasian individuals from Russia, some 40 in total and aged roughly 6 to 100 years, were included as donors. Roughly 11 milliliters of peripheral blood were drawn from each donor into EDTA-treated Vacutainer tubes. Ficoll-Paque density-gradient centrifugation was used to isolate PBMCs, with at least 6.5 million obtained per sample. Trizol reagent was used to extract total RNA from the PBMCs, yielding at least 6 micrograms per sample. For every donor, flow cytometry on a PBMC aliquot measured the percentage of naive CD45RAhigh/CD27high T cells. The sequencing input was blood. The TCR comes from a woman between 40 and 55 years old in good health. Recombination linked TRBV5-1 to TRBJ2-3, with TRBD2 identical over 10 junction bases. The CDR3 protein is CASSSGGARTPRTDTQYF. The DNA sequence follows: TGCGCCAGCAGCAGCGGGGGGGCCAGGACCCCTCGCACAGATACGCAGTATTTT.